A selection of T cell receptor beta chains follows, all from one sample in a study of blood T cell repertoires in COVID-19. TCRdb's copy holds only in-frame clones and misses some; the assay was immunoSEQ multiplex PCR. Of some 120,000 clones in the sample, around 90% are singletons; the top ten hold around 3.6%. Material for sequencing was peripheral blood. The receptors stem from a man aged 50 to 60 with active COVID-19. Both conserved end residues are part of each CDR3. Fields, in order: V gene, D gene, clone size, J gene, CDR3 DNA, CDR3 protein. A D gene is named only where the DNA matches it firmly. Clone size appears in some rows only: once, few, many, or a class for an expanded clone.

v_call: TRBV4-1; d_call: TRBD1; clone_size: -; j_call: TRBJ2-2; cdr3_nt: TGCGCCAGCAGCCATCAGGACAGGGTTACCGGGGAGCTGTTTTTT; cdr3_aa: CASSHQDRVTGELFF
v_call: TRBV11-1; d_call: TRBD1; clone_size: -; j_call: TRBJ2-4; cdr3_nt: TGTGCCAGCAGCTTAGGGACAGGAGTAGCCAAAAACATTCAGTACTTC; cdr3_aa: CASSLGTGVAKNIQYF
v_call: TRBV10-3; d_call: -; clone_size: few; j_call: TRBJ1-1; cdr3_nt: TGTGCCATCAGGGCGGAGGGGACTGAAGCTTTCTTT; cdr3_aa: CAIRAEGTEAFF
v_call: TRBV7-8; d_call: -; clone_size: -; j_call: TRBJ1-3; cdr3_nt: TGTGCCAGCAGTCCCTCCAGCCAGGGCTACACCATATATTTT; cdr3_aa: CASSPSSQGYTIYF
v_call: TRBV6-6; d_call: TRBD2; clone_size: -; j_call: TRBJ2-1; cdr3_nt: TGTGCCAGCAGTACCCCGACTAGCGGGGGGGTAGGTGAGCAGTTCTTC; cdr3_aa: CASSTPTSGGVGEQFF
v_call: TRBV6-5; d_call: -; clone_size: once; j_call: TRBJ2-3; cdr3_nt: TGTGCCAGCAAGGAAAGTAGCGGCACAGATACGCAGTATTTT; cdr3_aa: CASKESSGTDTQYF
v_call: TRBV5-5; d_call: -; clone_size: -; j_call: TRBJ1-6; cdr3_nt: TGTGCCAGCAGCCGGGACTCCTTAGGGAAGTCACCCCTCCACTTT; cdr3_aa: CASSRDSLGKSPLHF
v_call: TRBV3-1/TRBV3-2; d_call: TRBD1; clone_size: -; j_call: TRBJ2-1; cdr3_nt: TGTGCCAGCAGCCGCAGGGGGTCGAAGGACAATGAGCAGTTCTTC; cdr3_aa: CASSRRGSKDNEQFF
v_call: TRBV5-4; d_call: -; clone_size: -; j_call: TRBJ2-2; cdr3_nt: TGTGCCAGCAGCCCGGCTGGGACAACCGGGGAGCTGTTTTTT; cdr3_aa: CASSPAGTTGELFF
v_call: TRBV18; d_call: TRBD1; clone_size: once; j_call: TRBJ1-5; cdr3_nt: TGTGCCAGCTCCCTAGCCGGGACAGGGGAACAGCCCCAGCATTTT; cdr3_aa: CASSLAGTGEQPQHF
v_call: TRBV11-2; d_call: TRBD2; clone_size: -; j_call: TRBJ2-1; cdr3_nt: TGTGCCAGCAGCTTAGGGCCTAGCGGGGGGACGCGGGAGCAGTTCTTC; cdr3_aa: CASSLGPSGGTREQFF
v_call: TRBV7-8; d_call: -; clone_size: -; j_call: TRBJ2-1; cdr3_nt: TGTGCCAGCAGCACCGGCGGTGACTCCTACAATGAGCAGTTCTTC; cdr3_aa: CASSTGGDSYNEQFF
v_call: TRBV6-5; d_call: -; clone_size: -; j_call: TRBJ1-4; cdr3_nt: TGTGCCAGCAGTTACGGACTCCTTATCCTTGGAAAACTGTTTTTT; cdr3_aa: CASSYGLLILGKLFF
v_call: TRBV5-8; d_call: -; clone_size: -; j_call: TRBJ1-2; cdr3_nt: TGTGCCAGCAGCTTGCCCCAGGGGTCTGGCTACACCTTC; cdr3_aa: CASSLPQGSGYTF
v_call: TRBV24-1; d_call: TRBD2; clone_size: once; j_call: TRBJ2-3; cdr3_nt: TGTGCCACCAGTGATACGGGGGGGGGTGGCCACGGCACAGATACGCAGTATTTT; cdr3_aa: CATSDTGGGGHGTDTQYF
v_call: TRBV15; d_call: -; clone_size: -; j_call: TRBJ2-3; cdr3_nt: TGTGCCACCAGCAGAGAAAGTGCGGTCGGGGGCACAGATACGCAGTATTTT; cdr3_aa: CATSRESAVGGTDTQYF
v_call: TRBV7-9; d_call: TRBD2; clone_size: few; j_call: TRBJ2-3; cdr3_nt: TGTGCCAGCAGCTCCTCTACCATAGCGGGGGGGAGCACAGATACGCAGTATTTT; cdr3_aa: CASSSSTIAGGSTDTQYF
v_call: TRBV5-1; d_call: TRBD2; clone_size: -; j_call: TRBJ2-1; cdr3_nt: TGCGCCAGCAACGAAATAGCGGGGAGATACAATGAGCAGTTCTTC; cdr3_aa: CASNEIAGRYNEQFF
v_call: TRBV5-6; d_call: -; clone_size: -; j_call: TRBJ2-2; cdr3_nt: TGTGCCAGCAGTTGGACCTTGACAGAGAACACCGGGGAGCTGTTTTTT; cdr3_aa: CASSWTLTENTGELFF
v_call: TRBV15; d_call: -; clone_size: -; j_call: TRBJ1-3; cdr3_nt: TGTGCCACCAGCGGGTTCGCAGGCTCTGGAAACACCATATATTTT; cdr3_aa: CATSGFAGSGNTIYF
v_call: TRBV6-5; d_call: -; clone_size: once; j_call: TRBJ1-6; cdr3_nt: TGTGCCAGCACCGCAGACATACGATCACCCCTCCACTTT; cdr3_aa: CASTADIRSPLHF
v_call: TRBV23-1; d_call: -; clone_size: -; j_call: TRBJ2-5; cdr3_nt: TGCGCCAGCAAGTCTGGGGGGGCAATGAAGACCCAGTACTTC; cdr3_aa: CASKSGGAMKTQYF
v_call: TRBV5-1; d_call: TRBD1; clone_size: -; j_call: TRBJ2-7; cdr3_nt: TGCGCCAGCAGCTTTCGGACAGGGAGTCACGAGCAGTACTTC; cdr3_aa: CASSFRTGSHEQYF